Below, 27 T cell receptor beta chains from the same sample are listed, as sequenced in a study of blood T cells in healthy people across ages. A second 7 to 11 cycle PCR used barcoded and J-beta primers. TCRdb processed the 5' RACE reads anew with MiXCR; each CDR3 protein has one entry. The sample records around 1.5 million distinct CDR3 sequences, around 55% being singletons. Sample: blood. These receptors were obtained from a man aged 18 to 29 in good health.

The genes are TRBV20-1 and TRBJ2-3; D not resolved. Per the germline V gene, CDR1 is DFQATT and CDR2 is SNEGSKA (reference sequence). V was pared by 3 bases and J by 5 bases, with 9 bases between. The CDR3 has 12 amino acids. The CDR3 sequence is CSARPILDTQYF. For the CDR3, the DNA is TGCAGTGCTAGGCCCATACTAGATACGCAGTATTTT.

This chain joins TRBV3-1 and TRBJ2-1; 8 bases are a match to TRBD2. Trimming took 1 base from V and 5 from J; bases not matched to a gene: 4. Germline lookup yields CDR1 LGHDT and CDR2 YNNKEL (reference sequence). The CDR3 extends over 15 amino acids. The CDR3 here is CASSQVTSANNEQFF. The CDR3 coding sequence is TGTGCCAGCAGCCAAGTGACTAGCGCTAACAATGAGCAGTTCTTC.

Only a few counts were recorded for this clonotype. The V and J genes are TRBV5-1 and TRBJ2-1, with 9 bases fitting TRBD1. Germline CDR1 is SGHRS and CDR2 is YFSETQ. With V trimmed by 3 bases and J by 8 bases, 6 bases remained unmatched. The CDR3 covers 14 residues. CDR3 residues: CASSSGTGSDEQFF. The CDR3 DNA reads TGCGCCAGCAGCTCTGGGACAGGGTCGGATGAGCAGTTCTTC.

This clonotype was seen only once. The chain employs TRBV20-1 and TRBJ2-5; 9 bases fit TRBD2. The J call is uncertain, as TRBJ2-4 better fits the DNA end. This CDR3 comprises 15 residues. Per germline, CDR1 DFQATT and CDR2 SNEGSKA (reference sequence). The DNA of the CDR3 is TGCAGTGCCCGTCCCTTTAGCGGGAGAGGGGACATTCAGTACTTC. This sequence encodes CSARPFSGRGDIQYF.

The chain uses TRBV4-3 and TRBJ2-5; 8 bases line up with TRBD2. The CDR3 length is 16 residues. V trimming: 0 bases; J trimming: 5 bases; junction bases outside the gene matches: 8. The germline gives CDR1 LGHNA, CDR2 YSLEER. The CDR3 loop reads CASSQDRGGGSETQYF. The CDR3 DNA follows: TGCGCCAGCAGCCAAGATCGGGGGGGCGGTTCGGAGACCCAGTACTTC.

The V call is TRBV6-1, the J call TRBJ2-2; 7 positions agree with TRBD2. The V and J ends lost 8 bases and 5 bases, in that order; junction bases with no gene match: 11. This CDR3 is 15 amino acids long. CDR1 is MNHNS, CDR2 SASEGT, per germline. DNA for the CDR3: TGTGCCAGCGACTTTGGGGGGGGAGTGACCGGGGAGCTGTTTTTT. Translated, it gives CASDFGGGVTGELFF.

The chain links TRBV7-2 to TRBJ2-7, with 8 positions matching TRBD1. This CDR3 has 15 residues. Germline trimming cut 1 base from V and 2 bases from J; bases unmatched to any gene: 4. Germline CDR1 reads SGHTA; CDR2 reads FQGNSA. The CDR3 DNA is TGTGCCAGCAGCTTAGGGAGACAGGGGACCTACGAGCAGTACTTC. It codes for CASSLGRQGTYEQYF.

J is TRBJ1-4 and V is TRBV27; D perhaps matches TRBD1 (5 bases). The V end was cut by 1 base, the J end by 8 bases, with 11 bases between. The germline V gene encodes CDR1 MNHEY and CDR2 SMNVEV (reference sequence). The CDR3 has 14 amino acids. This CDR3 reads CASSLFPGGEKLFF. As DNA, the CDR3 is TGTGCCAGCAGTTTATTCCCCGGGGGGGAAAAACTGTTTTTT.

There are a few counts of this clonotype. The genes are TRBV5-1 and TRBJ2-1; 7 nucleotides line up with TRBD1. Per germline, CDR1 SGHRS and CDR2 YFSETQ. There are 15 residues in the CDR3. The J segment lost 3 bases and the V segment lost 4 bases, leaving 7 bases of the junction unmatched. Written as DNA, the CDR3 is TGCGCCAGCAGCCCCGGGACAGCGCTCTACAATGAGCAGTTCTTC. As protein: CASSPGTALYNEQFF. The full variable domain, its missing parts supplied by reference TRBV5-1 and TRBJ2-1, is KAGVTQTPRYLIKTRGQQVTLSCSPISGHRSVSWYQQTPGQGLQFLFEYFSETQRNKGNFPGRFSGRQFSNSRSEMNVSTLELGDSALYLCASSPGTALYNEQFFGPGTRLTVL.

This chain connects TRBV6-5 to TRBJ2-1; 8 bases agree with TRBD2. This CDR3 comprises 16 residues. Per germline, CDR1 MNHEY and CDR2 SVGAGI. J lost 5 bases, V lost 5 bases, and 11 bases had no gene match. The CDR3 reads CASSRLSGRGDNEQFF. CDR3 DNA: TGTGCCAGCAGTCGACTATCCGGGAGGGGGGACAATGAGCAGTTCTTC.

The J gene is TRBJ1-1, the V gene TRBV20-1; TRBD1 might be the D (5 bases). Germline V lookup: CDR1 DFQATT, CDR2 SNEGSKA (reference sequence). The CDR3 has 13 residues. Trimming left V 1 base short and J 7 bases short, with 13 bases between. CDR3 sequence reads: CSARVSQGSEAFF. The CDR3 DNA is TGCAGTGCTAGAGTATCTCAGGGAAGTGAAGCTTTCTTT.

This clonotype was detected only a few times. The chain recombines TRBV20-1 with TRBJ2-7; D remains ambiguous. CDR1 and CDR2 (germline): DFQATT, SNEGSKA (reference sequence). This CDR3 spans 14 amino acids. V lost 5 bases and J 1 base, leaving 15 bases between the germline ends. CDR3 sequence (DNA): TGCAGTGCTGGATCCTCAACTGGATCCTACGAGCAGTACTTC. This sequence encodes CSAGSSTGSYEQYF.

This clonotype was detected a few times. The chain links TRBV9 to TRBJ2-1; the D gene is possibly TRBD2 (6 bases). Trimming took off 0 bases at V and 7 bases at J, with 14 bases between the two ends. From germline, CDR1 is SGDLS and CDR2 YYNGEE. The CDR3 runs to 15 residues. The CDR3 loop reads CASSVGTGAGNEQFF. The CDR3 nucleotides read TGTGCCAGCAGCGTAGGGACCGGCGCGGGGAATGAGCAGTTCTTC.

This clonotype was picked up a small number of times. The rearrangement uses TRBV29-1 and TRBJ2-5, with TRBD1 matching over 7 bases. TRBJ2-7 matches the DNA end more closely, so the J call is doubtful. The CDR3 covers 16 residues. Per the germline V gene, CDR1 is SQVTM and CDR2 is ANQGSEA. CDR3 sequence reads: CSVEPREQGNRREQYF. The CDR3 nucleotides are TGCAGCGTTGAACCGAGGGAACAGGGGAATCGTCGCGAGCAGTACTTC.

This clonotype was observed a few times. The V gene is TRBV4-1, the J gene TRBJ2-4; D ambiguous. With the DNA end fitting TRBJ2-7 better, the J assignment may be wrong. CDR3 size: 15 residues. Germline V lookup: CDR1 MGHRA, CDR2 YSYEKL. Here the CDR3 DNA reads TGCGCCAGCAGCCAAGATCTACGTGGGCGATACGAGCAGTACTTC. This translates into CASSQDLRGRYEQYF.

Of note for this clonotype: A read error is possible here, since a much larger clone lies one base away. The rearrangement uses TRBV20-1 and TRBJ2-7; 9 bases map to TRBD1. The V gene's germline CDR1 is DFQATT and CDR2 SNEGSKA (reference sequence). The CDR3 extends over 16 amino acids. The CDR3 sequence is CSARDPRGQGRYERYF. DNA of the CDR3: TGCAGTGCTAGAGACCCGCGGGGACAGGGCCGGTACGAGCGGTACTTC.

Only a few counts were recorded for this clonotype. The J gene is TRBJ2-1, the V gene TRBV20-1, with 9 positions matching TRBD2. The CDR3 has 15 amino acids. Trimming cost V 3 bases and J 3 bases; bases outside gene matches: 6. Germline V gene sequence: CDR1 DFQATT, CDR2 SNEGSKA (reference sequence). The CDR3 spells CSASRAGGFYNEQFF. For the CDR3, the DNA is TGCAGTGCTAGCCGAGCGGGAGGCTTCTACAATGAGCAGTTCTTC.

The V gene is TRBV10-1, the J gene TRBJ1-5, with D perhaps matching TRBD1 (5 bases). Trimming cost V 4 bases and J 6 bases, with 16 bases left between them. In germline, CDR1 is WNHNN, CDR2 SYGVQD (reference sequence). The CDR3 is 15 residues long. CDR3 sequence (DNA): TGCGCCAGCAGTGGGGGCAGGGTGACAACTCAGCCCCAGCATTTT. Protein sequence: CASSGGRVTTQPQHF.

This clonotype was detected only a few times. The genes are TRBV4-3 and TRBJ2-5, with 11 bases matching TRBD2. This CDR3 has 16 amino acids. V lost 2 bases to trimming and J lost 5 bases; unmatched junction nucleotides: 7. CDR1 and CDR2 from the germline V gene are LGHNA and YSLEER. This chain's CDR3 is CASSQRLAGQGETQYF. CDR3 coding DNA: TGCGCCAGCAGCCAAAGACTAGCGGGACAAGGCGAGACCCAGTACTTC.

The CDR3 DNA reads as TGTGCCAGCAGCTTGGCCGGGACACAATACAATGAGCAGTTCTTC. Amino acids: CASSLAGTQYNEQFF. The gene calls are TRBV7-2 and TRBJ2-1; D is perhaps TRBD1 (6 bases). The germline V and J ends were trimmed by 3 bases and 4 bases, with 13 bases remaining between them. In germline, CDR1 is SGHTA, CDR2 FQGNSA. The CDR3 runs to 15 residues.

This sequence joins TRBV4-2 and TRBJ1-2, with a tentative D call TRBD1 (5 bases). Germline loops: CDR1 LGHNA, CDR2 YNFKEQ. Trimming took off 8 bases at V and 8 bases at J, with 24 bases between the two ends. The CDR3 has 15 amino acids. CDR3 DNA: TGTGCCAGCGGAGTCCGGGACCTAACCCCGAGCGGCTACACCTTC. Protein: CASGVRDLTPSGYTF.

The chain recombines TRBV4-1 with TRBJ1-5; no clear D gene. With 1 base removed from V and 0 bases from J, the gap between germline ends came to 10 bases. Per the germline V gene, CDR1 is MGHRA and CDR2 is YSYEKL. CDR3 length: 16 amino acids. Here the CDR3 reads CASSQGSGASNQPQHF. In DNA, the CDR3 is TGCGCCAGCAGCCAAGGATCGGGAGCTAGCAATCAGCCCCAGCATTTT.

This clonotype was observed a handful of times. CDR3 in DNA: TGTGCCAGCAGCCAATTCGGAGGGGATGAAAAACTGTTTTTT. Its protein is CASSQFGGDEKLFF. The V call is TRBV4-2, the J call TRBJ1-4, with D maybe TRBD1 (5 bases). Trimming took 2 bases from V and 6 from J, leaving 10 bases between them. Germline-derived CDR1 and CDR2 are LGHNA and YNFKEQ. The CDR3 has 14 residues.

J is TRBJ2-1 and V is TRBV4-3; D is possibly TRBD1 (5 bases). Trimming removed 1 base at V and 6 bases at J, with 19 bases between. CDR1 is LGHNA and CDR2 is YSLEER in the germline V gene. The CDR3 length is 17 residues. This CDR3 reads CASSQAQFGAGFNEQFF. In DNA, the CDR3 is TGCGCCAGCAGCCAAGCCCAGTTTGGGGCAGGCTTCAATGAGCAGTTCTTC.

CDR3 loop: CSVKPLRNTEAFF. The DNA for the CDR3 is TGCAGCGTGAAGCCCCTCAGGAACACTGAAGCTTTCTTT. The chain combines TRBV29-1 with TRBJ1-1; no firm D call. Between the trimmed V and J ends, which lost 6 bases and 1 base, there was a span of 12 bases. Germline V gene sequence: CDR1 SQVTM, CDR2 ANQGSEA. CDR3 size: 13 residues.

This chain uses TRBV29-1 with TRBJ1-1, with D possibly TRBD1 on 6 matching bases. CDR1 is SQVTM and CDR2 is ANQGSEA in the germline V gene. Trimming stripped 4 bases from V and 0 bases from J, with 15 bases between. The CDR3 is made up of 15 amino acids. The CDR3 protein is CSVAQGQLLNTEAFF. Here the CDR3 DNA reads TGCAGCGTTGCCCAAGGACAGTTGCTGAACACTGAAGCTTTCTTT.

This chain connects TRBV25-1 to TRBJ1-2; D gene ambiguous. Germline assignment: CDR1 MGHDK and CDR2 SYGVNS. The CDR3 runs to 14 residues. Trimming left V 2 bases short and J 8 bases short, with 15 bases between. This CDR3 reads CASSEKTVWKGYTF. DNA for the CDR3: TGTGCCAGCAGTGAAAAGACGGTTTGGAAGGGCTACACCTTC.